This T cell receptor beta chain was retrieved from a study of CD8+CD57+ T cells in acquired aplastic anemia. At the level of the study: Researchers reported that healthy donors averaged around 10 million reads for CD4+ cells.

This clonotype was seen many times. What it recognizes is unknown. Researchers used genomic DNA as the template to profile TCR beta VDJ and CDR3. MiXCR, run by TCRdb on the reads, gives a single entry per CDR3 protein. The sample records 150,000 to 200,000 distinct CDR3 sequences, approximately 44% being singletons. Study-wide results and caveats: Some 27 CD8+ CDR3 sequences were shared between patients and controls.

The V end lost 3 bases, the J end lost 1 base, and 14 bases lay between the germline ends. The CDR3 is 16 residues long. From germline, CDR1 is ENHRY and CDR2 SYGVKD. The sample consisted of sorted CD4+, CD8+, or CD8+CD57+ T cells (not recorded which) from PBMCs. The gene calls are TRBV10-3 and TRBJ2-3, with D possibly being TRBD1 (7 bases). This clonotype originated in a human donor in good health. This chain's CDR3 is CAISDSRGTGTDTQYF. Written as DNA, the CDR3 is TGTGCCATCAGTGACTCCCGGGGGACAGGCACAGATACGCAGTATTTT.